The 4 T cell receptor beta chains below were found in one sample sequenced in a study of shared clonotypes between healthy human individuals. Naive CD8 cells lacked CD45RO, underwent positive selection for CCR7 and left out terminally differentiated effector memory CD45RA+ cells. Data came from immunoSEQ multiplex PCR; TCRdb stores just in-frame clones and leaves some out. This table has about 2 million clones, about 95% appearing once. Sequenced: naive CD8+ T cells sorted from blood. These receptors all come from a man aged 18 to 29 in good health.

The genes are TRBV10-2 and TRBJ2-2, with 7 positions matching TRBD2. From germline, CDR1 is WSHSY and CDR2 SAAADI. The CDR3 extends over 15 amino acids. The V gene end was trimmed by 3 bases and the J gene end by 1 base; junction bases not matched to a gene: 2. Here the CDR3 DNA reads TGCGCCAGCAGTGATCTAGCGGAGAACACCGGGGAGCTGTTTTTT. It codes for CASSDLAENTGELFF.

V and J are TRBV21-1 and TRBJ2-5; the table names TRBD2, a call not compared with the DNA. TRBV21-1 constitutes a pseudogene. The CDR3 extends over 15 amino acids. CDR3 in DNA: TGTGCCACTAGCCCGGGGAGAGAGTACCAAGAGACCCAGTACTTC. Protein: CATSPGREYQETQYF.

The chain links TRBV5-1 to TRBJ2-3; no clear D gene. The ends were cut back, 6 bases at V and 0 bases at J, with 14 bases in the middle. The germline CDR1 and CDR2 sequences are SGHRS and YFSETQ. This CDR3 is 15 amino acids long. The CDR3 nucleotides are TGCGCCAGCATGGATGACCATTTAAGCACAGATACGCAGTATTTT. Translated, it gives CASMDDHLSTDTQYF.

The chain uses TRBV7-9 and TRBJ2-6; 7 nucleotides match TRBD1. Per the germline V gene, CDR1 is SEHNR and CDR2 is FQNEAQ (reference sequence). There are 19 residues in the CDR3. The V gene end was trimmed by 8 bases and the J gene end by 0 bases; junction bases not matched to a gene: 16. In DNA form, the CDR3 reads TGTGCCAGCTTCTTATCTCCCGGACAGGCCTACTCTGGGGCCAACGTCCTGACTTTC. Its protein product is CASFLSPGQAYSGANVLTF.